This T cell receptor (beta chain) was found in a study of T cell changes during pregnancy in multiple sclerosis (dated by TCRdb to about 2019). For context, the study as a whole: Changes in the T cell repertoire over the course of pregnancy were examined in this study in women with multiple sclerosis.

CDR1 and CDR2 are drawn from the germline V gene: MNHEY, SVGAGI. A distance of 6 bases separates the germline ends of V and J, which lose 2 bases and 8 bases respectively. The CDR3 contains 11 residues, cysteine and phenylalanine counted. Only the CDR3 DNA stays, 33 bases, in frame from base 1. Libraries were made using the immunoSEQ multiplex PCR assay. This immuneACCESS table, as held by TCRdb, lists in-frame sequences with V and J called but not all clones. Of the missing ones, under half trace to an unresolved V gene in checked studies; the others have no known cause. In this sample the table shows about 130,000 clones, around 97% of which occur a single time. The ten largest clones represent around 0.46% of the sample. In the case of this clone: There is no known antigen for this receptor. Per-base qualities were not stored, and no clone one base away is much larger.

This chain joins TRBV6-5 to TRBJ1-1; the D gene identity is not certain. This clonotype originated in a female donor with multiple sclerosis, enrolled in a pregnancy study. The specimen was peripheral blood, collected after pregnancy. The CDR3 protein: CASSYGREAFF. The DNA is TGTGCCAGCAGTTACGGCAGGGAAGCTTTCTTT.